These T cell receptor beta chains were read from a single sample in a study of blood T cell repertoires in COVID-19. The repertoire was sequenced with immunoSEQ multiplex PCR; TCRdb's copy has only in-frame clones and lacks some. The sample lists over 250,000 clones, about nine tenths seen once, with roughly 2.1% in the top ten. Sequences were obtained from peripheral blood. The origin of the receptors is a man aged 45-60 years with acute or convalescent COVID-19. Each CDR3 is given with its conserved first and last residue. The order of the fields is CDR3 DNA, CDR3 protein, J gene, V gene, clone size, D gene. A D gene is named only where the DNA matches it firmly. Some rows have no size entry. The others give once, few or many, or a class for an expanded clone.

DNA: TGTGCCAGCAGCTTGGAGCGGACAGATACGCAGTATTTT
CDR3: CASSLERTDTQYF
J: TRBJ2-3
V: TRBV7-2
size: .
D: .

DNA: TGCGCCAGCAGCCAAACGCTTCGCGTTTCACCCCTCCACTTT
CDR3: CASSQTLRVSPLHF
J: TRBJ1-6
V: TRBV5-1
size: .
D: .

DNA: TGTGCCAGTAGTATAGCTGGACAGGGGGACTACGAGCAGTACTTC
CDR3: CASSIAGQGDYEQYF
J: TRBJ2-7
V: TRBV19
size: .
D: TRBD1

DNA: TGTGCCAGCAGTTCCCGCGGGACAGAGGAACCCCTCCACTTT
CDR3: CASSSRGTEEPLHF
J: TRBJ1-6
V: TRBV27
size: .
D: TRBD1

DNA: TGCGCCAGCAGCTTAGCATTAGGGGGTGGAGAGACCCAGTACTTC
CDR3: CASSLALGGGETQYF
J: TRBJ2-5
V: TRBV5-1
size: .
D: .

DNA: TGTGCCAGCAGTCATTTCATGTACGGGAACACTGAAGCTTTCTTT
CDR3: CASSHFMYGNTEAFF
J: TRBJ1-1
V: TRBV6-5
size: .
D: .

DNA: TGTGCCAGTAGTCCCGGGAGGTCCAATGAAAAACTGTTTTTT
CDR3: CASSPGRSNEKLFF
J: TRBJ1-4
V: TRBV19
size: .
D: .

DNA: TGCGCCAGCAGCGAGGGACTAGCGGGGTGGGACGAGCAGTACTTC
CDR3: CASSEGLAGWDEQYF
J: TRBJ2-7
V: TRBV5-1
size: .
D: TRBD2

DNA: TGTGCCAGCAGTTACACGGAGAGCTCTGGAAACACCATATATTTT
CDR3: CASSYTESSGNTIYF
J: TRBJ1-3
V: TRBV6-6
size: .
D: .

DNA: TGTGCCAGCAGCCGGGGGGGGAACACTGAAGCTTTCTTT
CDR3: CASSRGGNTEAFF
J: TRBJ1-1
V: TRBV3-1/TRBV3-2
size: .
D: .

DNA: TGTGCCAGCAGCCATCACAGACAGGCACTCTCTGGAAACACCATATATTTT
CDR3: CASSHHRQALSGNTIYF
J: TRBJ1-3
V: TRBV3-1/TRBV3-2
size: .
D: .

DNA: TGCGCCAGCAGCTCGGGACAGGGTTGGGGCAATGAGCAGTTCTTC
CDR3: CASSSGQGWGNEQFF
J: TRBJ2-1
V: TRBV5-1
size: .
D: TRBD1

DNA: TGTGCCAGCAGTGACATGCCGGGACAGAAAGCTTTCTTT
CDR3: CASSDMPGQKAFF
J: TRBJ1-1
V: TRBV2
size: .
D: TRBD1

DNA: TGTGCCAGCAATCGAGGTGATTTCTCCTACAATGAGCAGTTCTTC
CDR3: CASNRGDFSYNEQFF
J: TRBJ2-1
V: TRBV6-5
size: .
D: .

DNA: TGTGCCAGCAGCTTGGGATTCCTTGGCAGCCAAGAGACCCAGTACTTC
CDR3: CASSLGFLGSQETQYF
J: TRBJ2-5
V: TRBV5-5
size: many
D: .

DNA: TGTGCCATCAGGACAGGAACTAACGAGCAGTACTTC
CDR3: CAIRTGTNEQYF
J: TRBJ2-7
V: TRBV10-3
size: .
D: .

DNA: TGTGCCAGCAGCTTAGCGCGGGGGACCGTAACCTACAATGAGCAGTTCTTC
CDR3: CASSLARGTVTYNEQFF
J: TRBJ2-1
V: TRBV7-2
size: .
D: TRBD2

DNA: TGCGCCAGCAGCTTGTATCCAGGATCCTACGAGCAGTACTTC
CDR3: CASSLYPGSYEQYF
J: TRBJ2-7
V: TRBV5-1
size: .
D: .

DNA: TGTGCTAGTGGTTTGGTAGGGGGACAGGGGAGGGGTGTGCCCCAGCATTTT
CDR3: CASGLVGGQGRGVPQHF
J: TRBJ1-5
V: TRBV12-5
size: .
D: TRBD1

DNA: TGTGCCAGCAGCACCCGGGACAGGGACAATGAAAAACTGTTTTTT
CDR3: CASSTRDRDNEKLFF
J: TRBJ1-4
V: TRBV9
size: .
D: TRBD1

DNA: TGTGCCAGTAGTAGACAGATACTTTATGGCTACACCTTC
CDR3: CASSRQILYGYTF
J: TRBJ1-2
V: TRBV19
size: .
D: .

DNA: TGCGCCAGCAGCCAAGGGGCGACAGGGGCGACGAACACTGAAGCTTTCTTT
CDR3: CASSQGATGATNTEAFF
J: TRBJ1-1
V: TRBV4-1
size: .
D: TRBD1

DNA: TGTGCCAGCCGGGATAGCGGAGCTAGCACAGATACGCAGTATTTT
CDR3: CASRDSGASTDTQYF
J: TRBJ2-3
V: TRBV3-1/TRBV3-2
size: .
D: .

DNA: TGTGCCAGCAGCCGACCGGGACAGGGTAAAGCCGAGCAGTACTTC
CDR3: CASSRPGQGKAEQYF
J: TRBJ2-7
V: TRBV6-5
size: .
D: TRBD1

DNA: TGTGCCAGCAGCGTCGGTAGACTCCCCTCTGGAAACACCATATATTTT
CDR3: CASSVGRLPSGNTIYF
J: TRBJ1-3
V: TRBV9
size: .
D: .

DNA: TGTGCCAGCACCCGGGACAGGGGAGAAAAACTGTTTTTT
CDR3: CASTRDRGEKLFF
J: TRBJ1-4
V: TRBV6-5
size: .
D: TRBD1

DNA: TGTGCCAGCAGCCAAGACTCCGGGACTAGCGCGAATACGCAGTATTTT
CDR3: CASSQDSGTSANTQYF
J: TRBJ2-3
V: TRBV3-1/TRBV3-2
size: .
D: TRBD2

DNA: TGTGCCAGCAGCTTACTCAGGGGTGGGTACGAGCAGTACTTC
CDR3: CASSLLRGGYEQYF
J: TRBJ2-7
V: TRBV11-2
size: .
D: .

DNA: TGTGCCAGCAGCCTTGGACTCGCCAGAGAGACCCAGTACTTC
CDR3: CASSLGLARETQYF
J: TRBJ2-5
V: TRBV3-1/TRBV3-2
size: .
D: .

DNA: TGTGCCAGCAGTGGACAGGGCGGCTACGAGCAGTACTTC
CDR3: CASSGQGGYEQYF
J: TRBJ2-7
V: TRBV2
size: .
D: TRBD1

DNA: TGCGCCAGCAGCCAGACGACTAGCGTGGGCGGGGAGCTGTTTTTT
CDR3: CASSQTTSVGGELFF
J: TRBJ2-2
V: TRBV4-1
size: .
D: TRBD2

DNA: TGTGCCAGCAGCGTAGCTCTGGGGCAAAACTATGGCTACACCTTC
CDR3: CASSVALGQNYGYTF
J: TRBJ1-2
V: TRBV9
size: .
D: .

DNA: TGTGCCAGTAGTCTAGGGGGGGTTGGGGCCAACGTCCTGACTTTC
CDR3: CASSLGGVGANVLTF
J: TRBJ2-6
V: TRBV19
size: .
D: .